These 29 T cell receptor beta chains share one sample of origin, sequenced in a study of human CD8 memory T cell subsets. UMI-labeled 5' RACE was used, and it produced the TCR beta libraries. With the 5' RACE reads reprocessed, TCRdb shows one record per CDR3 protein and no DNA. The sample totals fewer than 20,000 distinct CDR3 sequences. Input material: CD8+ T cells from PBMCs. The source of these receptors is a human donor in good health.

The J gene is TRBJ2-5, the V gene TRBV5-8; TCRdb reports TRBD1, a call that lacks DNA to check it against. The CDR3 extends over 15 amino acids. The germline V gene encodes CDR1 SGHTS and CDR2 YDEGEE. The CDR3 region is CASSLGEQDQETQYF. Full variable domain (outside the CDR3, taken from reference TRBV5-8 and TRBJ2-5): EAGVTQSPTHLIKTRGQQATLRCSPISGHTSVYWYQQALGLGLQFLLWYDEGEERNRGNFPPRFSGRQFPNYSSELNVNALELEDSALYLCASSLGEQDQETQYFGPGTRLLVL.

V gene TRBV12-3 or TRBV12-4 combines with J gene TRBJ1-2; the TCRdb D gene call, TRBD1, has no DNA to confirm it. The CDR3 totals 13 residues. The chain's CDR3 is CASSSTGGHGYTF.

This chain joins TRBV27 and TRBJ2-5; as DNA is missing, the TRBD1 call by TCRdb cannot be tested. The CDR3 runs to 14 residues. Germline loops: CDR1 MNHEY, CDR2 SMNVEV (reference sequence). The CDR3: CASSLSRDRVTQYF.

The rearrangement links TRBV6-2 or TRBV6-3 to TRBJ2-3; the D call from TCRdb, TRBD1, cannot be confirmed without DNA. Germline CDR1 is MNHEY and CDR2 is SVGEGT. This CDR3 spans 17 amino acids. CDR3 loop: CASSYENRDRGTDTQYF.

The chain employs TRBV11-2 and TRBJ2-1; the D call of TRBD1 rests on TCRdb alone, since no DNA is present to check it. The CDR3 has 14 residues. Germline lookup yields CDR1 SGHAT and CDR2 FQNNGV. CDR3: CASSTGGDYNEQFF. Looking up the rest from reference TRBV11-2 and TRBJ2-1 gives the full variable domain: EAGVAQSPRYKIIEKRQSVAFWCNPISGHATLYWYQQILGQGPKLLIQFQNNGVVDDSQLPKDRFSAERLKGVDSTLKIQPAKLEDSAVYLCASSTGGDYNEQFFGPGTRLTVL.

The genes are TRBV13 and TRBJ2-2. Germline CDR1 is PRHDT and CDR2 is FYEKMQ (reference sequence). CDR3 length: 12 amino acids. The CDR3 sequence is CASSSNTGELFF.

CDR3 sequence: CASRPFGASGSRYTQYF. V is TRBV2 and J is TRBJ2-3; TCRdb's assignment of TRBD2 cannot be checked, as there is no DNA. The V gene's germline CDR1 is SNHLY and CDR2 FYNNEI. The CDR3 is 17 residues long.

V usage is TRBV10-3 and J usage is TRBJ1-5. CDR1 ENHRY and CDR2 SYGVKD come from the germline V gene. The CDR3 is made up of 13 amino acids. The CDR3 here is CATGGFSNQPQHF.

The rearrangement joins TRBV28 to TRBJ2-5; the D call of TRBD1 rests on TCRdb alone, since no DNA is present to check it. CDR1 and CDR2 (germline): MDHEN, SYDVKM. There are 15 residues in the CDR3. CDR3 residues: CASSTYRGEGETQYF.

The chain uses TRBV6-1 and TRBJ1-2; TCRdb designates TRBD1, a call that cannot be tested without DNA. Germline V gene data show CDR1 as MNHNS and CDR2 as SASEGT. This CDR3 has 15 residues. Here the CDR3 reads CASSIRDISNYGYTF.

CDR3 protein: CASRSLGQGSYEQYF. The chain has TRBV6-2 or TRBV6-3 and TRBJ2-7. The CDR3 consists of 15 residues. CDR1 and CDR2 (germline): MNHEY, SVGEGT.

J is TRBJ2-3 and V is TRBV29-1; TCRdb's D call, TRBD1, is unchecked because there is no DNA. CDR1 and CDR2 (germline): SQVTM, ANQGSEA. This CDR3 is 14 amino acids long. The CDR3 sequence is CSVPTGQGIDTQYF.

The CDR3 here is CASRGLLNTEAFF. The rearrangement joins TRBV6-6 to TRBJ1-1; the D gene TCRdb calls, TRBD1, cannot be checked with no DNA. This CDR3 is 13 amino acids long. CDR1 and CDR2 (germline): MNHNY, SVGAGI (reference sequence).

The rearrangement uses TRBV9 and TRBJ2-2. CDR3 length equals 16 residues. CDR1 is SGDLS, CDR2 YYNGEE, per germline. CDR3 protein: CASSPRRNTNTGELFF.

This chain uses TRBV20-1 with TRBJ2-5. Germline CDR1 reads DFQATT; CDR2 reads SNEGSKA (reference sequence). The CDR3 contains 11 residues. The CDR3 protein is CSARNAETQYF.

This CDR3 reads CASSPTSGRTSYEQYF. The chain joins TRBV28 to TRBJ2-7; TCRdb selects TRBD2, and the lack of DNA leaves this call unchecked. This CDR3 contains 16 residues. CDR1 is MDHEN, CDR2 SYDVKM, per germline.

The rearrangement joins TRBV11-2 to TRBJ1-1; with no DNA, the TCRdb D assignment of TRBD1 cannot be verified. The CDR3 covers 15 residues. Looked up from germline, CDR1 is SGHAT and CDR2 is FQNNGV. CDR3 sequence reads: CASSELKGLDTEAFF.

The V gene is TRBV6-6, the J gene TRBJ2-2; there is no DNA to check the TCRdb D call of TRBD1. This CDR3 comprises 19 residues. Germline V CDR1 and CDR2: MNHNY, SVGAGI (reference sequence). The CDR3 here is CASSSLEYQSGVQPGELFF.

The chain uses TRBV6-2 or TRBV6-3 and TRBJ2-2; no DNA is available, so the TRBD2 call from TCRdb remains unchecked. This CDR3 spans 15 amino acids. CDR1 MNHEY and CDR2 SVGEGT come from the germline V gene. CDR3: CASSYSGPTTGELFF.

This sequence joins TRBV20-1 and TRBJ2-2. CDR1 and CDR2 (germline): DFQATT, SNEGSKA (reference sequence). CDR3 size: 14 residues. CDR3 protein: CSARDPESTGELFF.

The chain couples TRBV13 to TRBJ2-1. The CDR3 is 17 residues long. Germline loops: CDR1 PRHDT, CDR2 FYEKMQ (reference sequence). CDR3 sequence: CASSHSEYLITYNEQFF.

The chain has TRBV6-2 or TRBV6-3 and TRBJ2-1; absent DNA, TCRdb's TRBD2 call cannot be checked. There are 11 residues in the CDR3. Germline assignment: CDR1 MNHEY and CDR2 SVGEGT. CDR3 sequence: CASGAGDEQFF.

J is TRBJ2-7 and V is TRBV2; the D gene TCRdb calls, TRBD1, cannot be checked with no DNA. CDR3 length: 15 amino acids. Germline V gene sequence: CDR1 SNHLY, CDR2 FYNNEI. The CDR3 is CASSDPGQGSYEQYF.

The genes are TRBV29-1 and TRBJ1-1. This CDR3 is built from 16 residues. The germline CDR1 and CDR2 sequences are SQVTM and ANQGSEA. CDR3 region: CSVEASGRHANTEAFF.

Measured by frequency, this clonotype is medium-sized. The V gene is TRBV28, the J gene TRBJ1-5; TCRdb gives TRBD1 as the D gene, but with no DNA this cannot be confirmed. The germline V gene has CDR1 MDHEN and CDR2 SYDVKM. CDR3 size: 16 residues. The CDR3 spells CASSFGTDYSNQPQHF.

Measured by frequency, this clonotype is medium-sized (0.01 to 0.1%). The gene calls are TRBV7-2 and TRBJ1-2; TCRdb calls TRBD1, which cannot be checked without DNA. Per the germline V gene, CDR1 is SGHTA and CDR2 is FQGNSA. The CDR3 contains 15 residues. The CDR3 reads CASSSAPGLSYGYTF.

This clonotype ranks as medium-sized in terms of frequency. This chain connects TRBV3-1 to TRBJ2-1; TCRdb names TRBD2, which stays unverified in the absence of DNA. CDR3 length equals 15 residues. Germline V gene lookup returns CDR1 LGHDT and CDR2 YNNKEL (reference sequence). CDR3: CASSLQTSGHNEQFF.

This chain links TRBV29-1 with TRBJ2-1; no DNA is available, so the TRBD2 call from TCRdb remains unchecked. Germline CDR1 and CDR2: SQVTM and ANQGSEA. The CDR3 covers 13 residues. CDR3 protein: CSVVLGQGGEQFF.

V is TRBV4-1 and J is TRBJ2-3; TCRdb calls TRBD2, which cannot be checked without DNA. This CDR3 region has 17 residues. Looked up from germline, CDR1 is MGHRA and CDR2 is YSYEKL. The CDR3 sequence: CASSQADSGGTTDTQYF.